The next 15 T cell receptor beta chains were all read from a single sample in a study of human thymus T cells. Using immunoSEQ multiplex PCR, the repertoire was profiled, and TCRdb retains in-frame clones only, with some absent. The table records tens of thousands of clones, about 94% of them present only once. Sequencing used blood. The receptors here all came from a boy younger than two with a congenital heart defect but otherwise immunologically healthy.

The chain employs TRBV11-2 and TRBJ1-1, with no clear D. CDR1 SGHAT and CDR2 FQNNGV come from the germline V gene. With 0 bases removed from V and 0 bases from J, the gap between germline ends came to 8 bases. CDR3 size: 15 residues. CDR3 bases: TGTGCCAGCAGCTTAGAGGCAGGTCTGAACACTGAAGCTTTCTTT. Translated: CASSLEAGLNTEAFF.

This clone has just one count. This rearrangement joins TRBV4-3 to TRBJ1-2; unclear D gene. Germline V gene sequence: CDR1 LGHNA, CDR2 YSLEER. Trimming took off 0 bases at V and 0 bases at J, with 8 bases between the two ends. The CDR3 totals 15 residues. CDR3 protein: CASSQDRLSNYGYTF. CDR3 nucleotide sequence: TGCGCCAGCAGCCAAGATAGGCTTTCTAACTATGGCTACACCTTC.

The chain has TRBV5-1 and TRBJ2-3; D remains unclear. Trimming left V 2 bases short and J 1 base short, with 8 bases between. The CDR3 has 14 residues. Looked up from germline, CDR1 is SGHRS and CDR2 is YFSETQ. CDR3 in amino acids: CASSFNTGTDTQYF. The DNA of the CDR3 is TGCGCCAGCAGCTTCAACACCGGCACAGATACGCAGTATTTT.

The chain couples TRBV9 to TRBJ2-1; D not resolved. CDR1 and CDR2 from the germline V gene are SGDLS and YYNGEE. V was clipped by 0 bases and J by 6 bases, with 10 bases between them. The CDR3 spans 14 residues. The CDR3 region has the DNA TGTGCCAGCAGCGTAGTGTCGGTTAGCAATGAGCAGTTCTTC. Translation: CASSVVSVSNEQFF.

The CDR3 is CASSLGSRYNEQFF. DNA for the CDR3: TGTGCCAGCAGCTTAGGTTCACGTTACAATGAGCAGTTCTTC. The chain is built from TRBV11-2 and TRBJ2-1, with unresolved D. Germline V gives CDR1 SGHAT, CDR2 FQNNGV. CDR3 size: 14 residues. V dropped 1 base and J dropped 4 bases, with 8 bases sitting between them.

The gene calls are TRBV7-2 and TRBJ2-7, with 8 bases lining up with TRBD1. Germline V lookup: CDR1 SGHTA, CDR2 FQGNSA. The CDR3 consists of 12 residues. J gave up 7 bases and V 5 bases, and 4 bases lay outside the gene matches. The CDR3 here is CASSHYRGEQYF. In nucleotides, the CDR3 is TGTGCCAGCAGCCACTACAGGGGGGAGCAGTACTTC.

The CDR3 nucleotides are TGTGCCACCTCACGGCTTCGCACCGGGGAGCTGTTTTTT. This encodes CATSRLRTGELFF. V is TRBV6-6 and J is TRBJ2-2; no definite D call. The CDR3 consists of 13 residues. Germline CDR1 reads MNHNY; CDR2 reads SVGAGI (reference sequence). V dropped 10 bases and J dropped 4 bases, with 13 bases sitting between them.

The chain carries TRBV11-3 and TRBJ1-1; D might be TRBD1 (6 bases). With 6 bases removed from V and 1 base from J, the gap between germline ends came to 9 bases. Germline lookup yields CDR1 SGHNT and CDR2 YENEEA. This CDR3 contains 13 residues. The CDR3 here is CASSRGGNTEAFF. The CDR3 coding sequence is TGTGCCAGCAGTAGGGGGGGGAACACTGAAGCTTTCTTT.

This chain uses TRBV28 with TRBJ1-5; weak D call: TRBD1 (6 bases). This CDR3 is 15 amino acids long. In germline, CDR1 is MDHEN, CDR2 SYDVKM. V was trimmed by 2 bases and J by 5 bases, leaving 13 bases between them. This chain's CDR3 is CASSLQGRLHQPQHF. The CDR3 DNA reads TGTGCCAGCAGTTTACAGGGGCGCCTCCATCAGCCCCAGCATTTT.

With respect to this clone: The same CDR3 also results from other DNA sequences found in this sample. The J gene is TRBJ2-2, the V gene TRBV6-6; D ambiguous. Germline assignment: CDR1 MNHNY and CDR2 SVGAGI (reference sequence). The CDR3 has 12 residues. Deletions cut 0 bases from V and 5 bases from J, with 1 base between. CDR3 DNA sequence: TGTGCCAGCAGTTACTCGACCGGGGAGCTGTTTTTT. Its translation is CASSYSTGELFF.

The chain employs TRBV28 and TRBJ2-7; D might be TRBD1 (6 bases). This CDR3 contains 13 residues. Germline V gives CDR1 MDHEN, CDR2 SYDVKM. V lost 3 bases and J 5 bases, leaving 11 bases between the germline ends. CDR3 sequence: CASSLRGKDEQYF. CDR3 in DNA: TGTGCCAGCAGTTTGAGGGGGAAGGACGAGCAGTACTTC.

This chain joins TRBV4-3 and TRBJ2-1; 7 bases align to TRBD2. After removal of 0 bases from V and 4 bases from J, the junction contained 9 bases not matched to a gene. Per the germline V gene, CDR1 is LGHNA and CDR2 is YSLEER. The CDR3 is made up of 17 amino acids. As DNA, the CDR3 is TGCGCCAGCAGCCAAGAGGGCCGCGGCGGGGGATACAATGAGCAGTTCTTC. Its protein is CASSQEGRGGGYNEQFF.

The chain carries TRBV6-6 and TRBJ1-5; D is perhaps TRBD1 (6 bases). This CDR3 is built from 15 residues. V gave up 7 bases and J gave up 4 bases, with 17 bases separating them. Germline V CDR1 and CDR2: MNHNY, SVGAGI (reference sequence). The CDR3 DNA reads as TGTGCCAGCACTCACCACAGGGTGAGGAATCAGCCCCAGCATTTT. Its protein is CASTHHRVRNQPQHF.

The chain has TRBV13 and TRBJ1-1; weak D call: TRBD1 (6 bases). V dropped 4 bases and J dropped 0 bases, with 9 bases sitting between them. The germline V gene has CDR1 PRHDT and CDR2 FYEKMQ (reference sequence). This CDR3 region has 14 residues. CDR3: CASSSGQMNTEAFF. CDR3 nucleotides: TGTGCCAGCAGCTCTGGACAGATGAACACTGAAGCTTTCTTT.

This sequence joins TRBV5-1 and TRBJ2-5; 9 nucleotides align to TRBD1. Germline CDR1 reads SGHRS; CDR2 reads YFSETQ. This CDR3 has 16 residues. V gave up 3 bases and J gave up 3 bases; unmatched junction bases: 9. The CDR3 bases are TGCGCCAGCAGCTATCGGGACAGGGACCTCAAAGAGACCCAGTACTTC. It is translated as CASSYRDRDLKETQYF.